This T cell receptor beta chain was observed in a study of T cells in narcolepsy. Study-wide context: Donors had narcolepsy type 1 or type 2, or were healthy controls. Study-wide points: Healthy controls reportedly lacked the autoreactive clonotypes serially found in patients' blood. Autoreactive HCRT-specific and TRIB2-specific clonotypes were marked in same-patient CSF-versus-blood CD4+ comparisons.

Sequenced by immunoSEQ multiplex PCR; TCRdb stores in-frame clones only, minus some. The sample contains tens of thousands of clones, approximately 89% of which appear only once. Looked up from germline, CDR1 is SNHLY and CDR2 is FYNNEI. Trimming took 8 bases from V and 0 from J, leaving 17 bases between them. The CDR3 is 15 amino acids. With respect to this clone: Its antigen is unknown.

The V gene is TRBV2, the J gene TRBJ2-7; the D is unclear. This sequence originates from a human donor with narcolepsy. Sequenced material: CD45RA- memory CD4+ T cells from PBMCs. CDR3 in amino acids: CASLPAEYGSYEQYF. The CDR3 DNA is TGTGCCAGCCTCCCCGCGGAGTATGGCTCCTACGAGCAGTACTTC.